This T cell receptor beta chain was sequenced for a study of vaccination and CD4 T cells after COVID-19 (dated by TCRdb to between 2021 and 2023). Describing the broader study: Convalescent patients had a positive SARS-CoV-2 result on nasal swab PCR, and of these patients, several had mild disease and one had severe disease. For three convalescent patients, samples were collected at an early post-vaccination timepoint (day 14) as well as at a late post-vaccination timepoint (days 161 to 241). Participants received two doses of either the Pfizer-BioNTech BNT162b2 vaccine (n=8) or the Moderna mRNA-1273 vaccine (n=2). Post-COVID blood samples were collected from convalescent patients a median of about 92 days after diagnosis, with a range of roughly 30 to 161 days. In around 9 COVID-19 convalescent patients and a handful of infection-naive healthy vaccine recipients, researchers compared the spike-specific CD4+ TCR repertoire from before mRNA vaccination with the repertoire from after. As controls, cultures received a CEFX viral epitope pool (the positive control), an HIV-1 Nef peptide pool (the negative control), or no peptide at all. Overlapping spike peptide pools from SARS-CoV-2 and from the common cold coronaviruses HCoV-NL63, HCoV-OC43 and HCoV-229E were used as culture stimuli. The convalescent cohort included six males and four females, with two Hispanic individuals, seven Caucasians, two Asians and one multiracial person. Post-vaccine blood samples were obtained a median of about 72 days after the second vaccine dose, with a range of about 12 to 241 days.

What the work shows at the level of the full study, not this receptor alone: In convalescent patients, a median 86.3% of post-vaccine SARS-CoV-2-reactive clones were detected only after vaccination, and vaccine-specific priming was suggested by this finding. Relatively few convalescent patients were included in the study, and early timepoints after natural infection were not analyzed. The median number of SARS-CoV-2-reactive clonotypes rose from 20 to 25 after infection to about 40 after vaccination, but the change was not significant. Of the vaccine-specific clones found in convalescent patients, nearly all (304 of 307) were mono-reactive for SARS-CoV-2 spike instead of being cross-reactive with common cold coronaviruses.

As for this clonotype: The target of this receptor is not known. The input lacks base qualities; no much larger clone sits a single base away.

Library construction relied on PCR. TCR sequencing of DNA from cultured CD4+ T cells used the Oncomine TCR Beta short-read assay at the Johns Hopkins FTIC core. Genomic DNA was extracted from the cultured CD4+ T cells with the QIAamp micro DNA kit. Oncomine TCR Beta libraries made from cultured CD4+ T cells were pooled using unique dual indexes and sequenced on an Illumina iSeq 100. In the paper's pipeline: Non-productive sequences were removed, and CDR3s that did not start with C, did not end with F or W, or were shorter than 7 amino acids were discarded. The MANAFEST web application was used to identify antigen-specific clonotypes by comparing peptide-stimulated wells against reference wells and other culture wells. To be called positive, a clone needed an FDR below 0.05, an odds ratio above 5, and a productive frequency above 0.1% in at least two of three replicate wells. Cross-reactive clonotypes were defined as significantly expanded in both SARS-CoV-2 spike wells and at least one common cold coronavirus spike condition. Using R version 3.6.1, CDR3 homology was evaluated through Levenshtein distances (stringdist) along with unrooted phylogenetic trees (ape). The raw public data were reprocessed by TCRdb itself: fastp quality trimming at Q25, MiXCR clonotype calling, in-frame beta chains only. CDR3 protein sequences are deduplicated, and each keeps its most common genes and DNA. The V and J calls were not made by the authors but by TCRdb's processing. This sample is represented by 20,000 to 30,000 distinct CDR3 sequences; 40% to 50% of them were singletons. The ten largest clonotypes hold roughly 4% of the sample.

The intended sense of this specimen's time point label: late sampling 161 to 241 days after vaccination in a few convalescent patients. This specimen's treatment or condition label, per the study, means: roughly ten-day PBMC culture with coronavirus spike peptide pools or control peptides (ViraFEST assay). The study used the ViraFEST assay, which expanded antigen-specific T cells with peptide pools and then identified expanded clonotypes by TCR sequencing. The convalescent patients' positive SARS-CoV-2 PCR tests were from March to December 2020, which was before the Alpha, Beta and Delta variants emerged in the United States. Each well held under 2.5 million PBMCs cultured in IMDM containing about 5% human AB serum and 10 IU/ml IL-2, with around 9.2 ug/ml peptide pools added. On days 3 and 7, half of the culture medium was replaced with fresh IL-2-containing medium. Once the cells had been in culture for around ten days, the EasySep CD4+ T cell isolation kit was used to isolate CD4+ T cells by negative selection. PBMCs were separated from whole blood using Ficoll-Paque Plus gradient centrifugation and then either used fresh or cryopreserved at -140C. Culture conditions were generally each tested in triplicate wells.

CDR1 is given as GTSNPN and CDR2 as SVGIG, both from the germline V gene (reference sequence). Including the terminal cysteine and phenylalanine, the CDR3 comprises 14 residues. The only DNA kept is the CDR3, 42 bases in frame from the first base. V loses 8 bases of germline sequence and J loses 0 bases, and the interval between the two ends is 17 bases. The sample here was CD4+ T cells from blood, cultured in vitro, taken about 7 months after SARS-CoV-2 vaccination. The sequence joins TRBV30 to TRBJ2-7; the D gene is perhaps TRBD1 or TRBD2, as each covers 5 bases. The source is a human donor who had recovered from COVID-19. The DNA is as follows: TGTGCCGTTGGCCCTGGGACGGTCTCCTACGAGCAGTACTTC. Its coded protein is CAVGPGTVSYEQYF.